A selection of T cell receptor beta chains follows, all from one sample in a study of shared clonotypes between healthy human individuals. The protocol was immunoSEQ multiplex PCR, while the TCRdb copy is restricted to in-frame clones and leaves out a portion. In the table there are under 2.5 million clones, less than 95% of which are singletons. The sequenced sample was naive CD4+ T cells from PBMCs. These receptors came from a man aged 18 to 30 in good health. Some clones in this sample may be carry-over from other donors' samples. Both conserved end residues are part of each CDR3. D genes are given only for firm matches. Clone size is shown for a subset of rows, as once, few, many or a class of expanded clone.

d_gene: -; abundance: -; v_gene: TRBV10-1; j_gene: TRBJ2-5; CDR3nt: TGCGCCAGCAGTCCAATACGGGGAGGATCCGAGACCCAGTACTTC; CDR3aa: CASSPIRGGSETQYF
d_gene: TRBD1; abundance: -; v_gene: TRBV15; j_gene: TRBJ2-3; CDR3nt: TGTGCCACCAGCAGACGGACAGGGAACCCCCGCACAGATACGCAGTATTTT; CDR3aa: CATSRRTGNPRTDTQYF
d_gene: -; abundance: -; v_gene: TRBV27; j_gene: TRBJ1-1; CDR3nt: TGTGCCAGCAGTTTAAACTGGGGGACTAACACTGAAGCTTTCTTT; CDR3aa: CASSLNWGTNTEAFF
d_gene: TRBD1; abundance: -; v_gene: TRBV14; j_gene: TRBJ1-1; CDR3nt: TGTGCCAGCAGCCAGTTGGGACAGTTCAACACTGAAGCTTTCTTT; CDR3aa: CASSQLGQFNTEAFF
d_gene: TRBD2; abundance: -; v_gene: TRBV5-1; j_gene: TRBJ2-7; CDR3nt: TGCGCCAGCAGCTTGGTGGTTCGGCGGGAGGTCTACGAGCAGTACTTC; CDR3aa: CASSLVVRREVYEQYF
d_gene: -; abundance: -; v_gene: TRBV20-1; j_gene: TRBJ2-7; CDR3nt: TGCAGCGTAGTGCTTGGTGACGAGCAGTACTTC; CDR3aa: CSVVLGDEQYF
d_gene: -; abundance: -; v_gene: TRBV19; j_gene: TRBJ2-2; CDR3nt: TGTGCCAGTAGTATGGTCCTAACGACCGGGGAGCTGTTTTTT; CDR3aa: CASSMVLTTGELFF
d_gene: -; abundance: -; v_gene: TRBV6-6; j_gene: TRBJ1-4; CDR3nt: TGTGCCAGCGAGGGGGGGGTTTGTGAAAAACTGTTTTTT; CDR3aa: CASEGGVCEKLFF
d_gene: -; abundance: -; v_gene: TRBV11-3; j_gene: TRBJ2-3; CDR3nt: TGTGCCAGCAGCTTAGGAACGGGGCTCACAGATACGCAGTATTTT; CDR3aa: CASSLGTGLTDTQYF
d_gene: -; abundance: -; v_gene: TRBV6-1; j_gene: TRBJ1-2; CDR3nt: TGTGCCAGCAGTACTCTCACGGGGCCTTATGGCTACACCTTC; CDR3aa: CASSTLTGPYGYTF
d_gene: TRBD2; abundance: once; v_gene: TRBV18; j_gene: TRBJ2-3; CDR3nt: TGTGCCAGCTCACCATATCCCCTAGCGGGAGGCAAAGATACGCAGTATTTT; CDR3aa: CASSPYPLAGGKDTQYF
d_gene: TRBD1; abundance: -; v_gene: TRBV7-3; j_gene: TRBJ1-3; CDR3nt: TGTGCCAGCAGCCCCGGGACAGCAAACTCTGGAAACACCATATATTTT; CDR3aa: CASSPGTANSGNTIYF
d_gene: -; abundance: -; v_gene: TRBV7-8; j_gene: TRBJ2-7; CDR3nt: TGTGCCAGCAGCGGGCGGGACAGTAGGACCTACGAGCAGTACTTC; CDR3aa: CASSGRDSRTYEQYF
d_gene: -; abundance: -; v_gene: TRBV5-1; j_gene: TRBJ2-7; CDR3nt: TGCGCCAGCAGCTTAAGAGTAAATGACTACGAGCAGTACTTC; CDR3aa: CASSLRVNDYEQYF
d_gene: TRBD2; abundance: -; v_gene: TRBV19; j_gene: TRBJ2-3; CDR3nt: TGTGCCAGCCGACCATCCGGGACTAGTCCTGGTACGCAGTATTTT; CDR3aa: CASRPSGTSPGTQYF
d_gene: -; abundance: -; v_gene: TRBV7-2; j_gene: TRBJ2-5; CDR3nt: TGTGCCAGCGGAATTCAAGAGACCCAGTACTTC; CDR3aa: CASGIQETQYF
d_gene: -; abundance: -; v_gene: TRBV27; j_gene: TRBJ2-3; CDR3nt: TGTGCCAGCAGTAGCCCAGATACGCAGTATTTT; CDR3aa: CASSSPDTQYF